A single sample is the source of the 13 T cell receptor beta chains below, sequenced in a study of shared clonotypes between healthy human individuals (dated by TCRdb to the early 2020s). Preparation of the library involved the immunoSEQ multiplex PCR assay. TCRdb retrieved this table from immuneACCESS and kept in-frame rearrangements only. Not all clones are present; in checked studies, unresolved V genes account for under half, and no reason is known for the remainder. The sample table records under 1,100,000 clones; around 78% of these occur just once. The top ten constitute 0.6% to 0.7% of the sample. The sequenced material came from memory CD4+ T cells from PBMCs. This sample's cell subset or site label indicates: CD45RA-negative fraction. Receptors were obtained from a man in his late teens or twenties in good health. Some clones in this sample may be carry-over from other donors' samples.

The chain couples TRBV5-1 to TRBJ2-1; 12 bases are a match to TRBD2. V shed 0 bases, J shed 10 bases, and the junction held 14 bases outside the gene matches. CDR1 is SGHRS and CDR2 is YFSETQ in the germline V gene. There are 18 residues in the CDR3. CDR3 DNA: TGCGCCAGCAGCTTGGGGCTAGCGGGAGGGCAGGTATCGGGGGAGCAGTTCTTC. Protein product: CASSLGLAGGQVSGEQFF. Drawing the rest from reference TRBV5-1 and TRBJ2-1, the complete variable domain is KAGVTQTPRYLIKTRGQQVTLSCSPISGHRSVSWYQQTPGQGLQFLFEYFSETQRNKGNFPGRFSGRQFSNSRSEMNVSTLELGDSALYLCASSLGLAGGQVSGEQFFGPGTRLTVL.

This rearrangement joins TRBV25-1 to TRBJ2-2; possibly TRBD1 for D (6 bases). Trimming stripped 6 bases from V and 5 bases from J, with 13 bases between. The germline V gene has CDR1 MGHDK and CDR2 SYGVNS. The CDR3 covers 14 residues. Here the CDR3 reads CASSWDTRTGELFF. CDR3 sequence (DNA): TGTGCCAGCAGCTGGGACACTCGAACCGGGGAGCTGTTTTTT.

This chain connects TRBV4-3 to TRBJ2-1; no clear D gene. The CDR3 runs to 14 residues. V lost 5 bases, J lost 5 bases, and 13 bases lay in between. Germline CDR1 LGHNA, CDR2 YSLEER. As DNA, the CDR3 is TGCGCCAGCAGCTCTACCGACCGAGACAATGAGCAGTTCTTC. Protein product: CASSSTDRDNEQFF.

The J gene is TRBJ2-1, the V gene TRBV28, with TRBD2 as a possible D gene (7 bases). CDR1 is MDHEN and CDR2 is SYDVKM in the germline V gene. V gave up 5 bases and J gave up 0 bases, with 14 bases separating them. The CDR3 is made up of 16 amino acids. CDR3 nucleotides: TGTGCCAGCAGTACCGCGGGGGCCCCCTCCTACAATGAGCAGTTCTTC. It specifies CASSTAGAPSYNEQFF.

Here the CDR3 reads CASSMRVGADYNEQFF. Written as DNA, the CDR3 is TGTGCCAGCAGTATGCGCGTGGGGGCCGACTACAATGAGCAGTTCTTC. The rearrangement links TRBV5-6 to TRBJ2-1; a weak D match, TRBD1 (6 bases). Per the germline V gene, CDR1 is SGHDT and CDR2 is YYEEEE. Trimming removed 5 bases at V and 3 bases at J, with 18 bases between. The CDR3 has 16 residues.

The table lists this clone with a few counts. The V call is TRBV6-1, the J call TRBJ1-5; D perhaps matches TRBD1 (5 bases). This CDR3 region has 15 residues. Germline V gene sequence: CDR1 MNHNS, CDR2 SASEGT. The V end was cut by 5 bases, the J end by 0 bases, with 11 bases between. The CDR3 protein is CASSPDRDSNQPQHF. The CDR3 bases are TGTGCCAGCAGTCCCGACAGAGATAGCAATCAGCCCCAGCATTTT.

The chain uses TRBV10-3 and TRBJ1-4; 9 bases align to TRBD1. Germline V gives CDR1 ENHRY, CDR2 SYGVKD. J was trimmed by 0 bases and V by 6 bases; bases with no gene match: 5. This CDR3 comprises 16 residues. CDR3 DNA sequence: TGTGCCATCAGCCGGACAGGGGTGGCAACTAATGAAAAACTGTTTTTT. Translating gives CAISRTGVATNEKLFF.

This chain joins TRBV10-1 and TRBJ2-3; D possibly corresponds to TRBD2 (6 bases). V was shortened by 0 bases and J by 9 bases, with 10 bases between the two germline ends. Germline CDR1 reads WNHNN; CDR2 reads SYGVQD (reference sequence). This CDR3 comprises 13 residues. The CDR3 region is CASSESGEETQYF. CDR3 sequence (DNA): TGCGCCAGCAGTGAGTCGGGGGAGGAGACGCAGTATTTT.

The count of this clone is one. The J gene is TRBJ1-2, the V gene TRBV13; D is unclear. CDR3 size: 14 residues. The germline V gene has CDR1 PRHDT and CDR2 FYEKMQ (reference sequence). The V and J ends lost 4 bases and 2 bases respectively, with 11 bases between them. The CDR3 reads CASSSMDRNYGYTF. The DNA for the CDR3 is TGTGCCAGCAGCTCTATGGACCGAAACTATGGCTACACCTTC.

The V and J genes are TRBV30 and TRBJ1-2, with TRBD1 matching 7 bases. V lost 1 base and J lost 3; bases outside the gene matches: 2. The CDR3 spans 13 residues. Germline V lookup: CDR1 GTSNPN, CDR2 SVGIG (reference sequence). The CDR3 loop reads CAWSETGDYGYTF. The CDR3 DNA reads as TGTGCCTGGAGTGAAACAGGGGACTATGGCTACACCTTC.

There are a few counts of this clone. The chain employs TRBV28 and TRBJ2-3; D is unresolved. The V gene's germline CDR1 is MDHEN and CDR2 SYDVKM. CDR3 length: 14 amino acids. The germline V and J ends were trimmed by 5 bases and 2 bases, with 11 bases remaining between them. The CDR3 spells CASSPGETTDTQYF. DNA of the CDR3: TGTGCCAGCAGTCCCGGAGAAACCACAGATACGCAGTATTTT. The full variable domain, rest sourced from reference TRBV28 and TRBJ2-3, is DVKVTQSSRYLVKRTGEKVFLECVQDMDHENMFWYRQDPGLGLRLIYFSYDVKMKEKGDIPEGYSVSREKKERFSLILESASTNQTSMYLCASSPGETTDTQYFGPGTRLTVL.

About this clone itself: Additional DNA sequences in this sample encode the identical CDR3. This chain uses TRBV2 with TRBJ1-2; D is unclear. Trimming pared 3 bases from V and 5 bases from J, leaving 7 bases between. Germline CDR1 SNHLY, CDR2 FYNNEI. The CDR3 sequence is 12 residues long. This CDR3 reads CASSDRGYGYTF. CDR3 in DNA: TGTGCCAGCAGTGATAGAGGGTATGGCTACACCTTC.

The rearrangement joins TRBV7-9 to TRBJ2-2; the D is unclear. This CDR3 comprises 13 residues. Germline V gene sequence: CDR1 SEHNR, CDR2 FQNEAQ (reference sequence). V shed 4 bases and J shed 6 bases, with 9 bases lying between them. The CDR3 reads CASSSVDPGELFF. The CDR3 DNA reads TGTGCCAGCAGCTCCGTTGACCCCGGGGAGCTGTTTTTT.